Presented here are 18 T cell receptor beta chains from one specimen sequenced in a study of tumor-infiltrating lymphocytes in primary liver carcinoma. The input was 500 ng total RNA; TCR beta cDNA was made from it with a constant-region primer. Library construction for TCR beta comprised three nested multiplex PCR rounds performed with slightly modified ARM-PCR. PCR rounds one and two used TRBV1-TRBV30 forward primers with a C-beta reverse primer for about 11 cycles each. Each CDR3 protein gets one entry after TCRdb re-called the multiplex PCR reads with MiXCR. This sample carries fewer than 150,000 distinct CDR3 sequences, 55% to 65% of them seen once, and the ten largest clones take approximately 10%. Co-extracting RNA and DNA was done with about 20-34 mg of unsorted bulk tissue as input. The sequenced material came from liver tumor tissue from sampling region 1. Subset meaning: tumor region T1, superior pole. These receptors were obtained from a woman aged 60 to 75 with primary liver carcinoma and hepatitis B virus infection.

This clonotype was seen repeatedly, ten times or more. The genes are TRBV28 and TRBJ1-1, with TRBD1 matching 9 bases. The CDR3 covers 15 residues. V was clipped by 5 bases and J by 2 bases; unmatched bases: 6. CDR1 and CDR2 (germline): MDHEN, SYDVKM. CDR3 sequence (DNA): TGTGCCAGCAGTCCGACGGGACAGGGTAACACTGAAGCTTTCTTT. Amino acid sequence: CASSPTGQGNTEAFF. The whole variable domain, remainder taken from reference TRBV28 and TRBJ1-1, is DVKVTQSSRYLVKRTGEKVFLECVQDMDHENMFWYRQDPGLGLRLIYFSYDVKMKEKGDIPEGYSVSREKKERFSLILESASTNQTSMYLCASSPTGQGNTEAFFGQGTRLTVV.

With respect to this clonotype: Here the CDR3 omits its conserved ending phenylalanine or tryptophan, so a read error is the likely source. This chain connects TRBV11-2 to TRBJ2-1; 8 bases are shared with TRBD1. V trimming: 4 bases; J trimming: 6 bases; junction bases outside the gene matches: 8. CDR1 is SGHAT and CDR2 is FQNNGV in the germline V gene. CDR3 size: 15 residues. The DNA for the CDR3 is TGTGCCAGCAGCTCCGACAGGGGAAAGGGCAATGAGCAGTTCTTA. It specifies CASSSDRGKGNEQFL.

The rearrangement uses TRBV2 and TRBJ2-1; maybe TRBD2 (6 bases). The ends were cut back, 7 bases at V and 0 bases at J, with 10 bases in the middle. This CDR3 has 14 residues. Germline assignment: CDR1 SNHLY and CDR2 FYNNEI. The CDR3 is CASTSAGSYNEQFF. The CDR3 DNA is TGTGCCAGCACTAGCGCCGGCTCCTACAATGAGCAGTTCTTC. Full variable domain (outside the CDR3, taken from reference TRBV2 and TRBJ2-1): EPEVTQTPSHQVTQMGQEVILRCVPISNHLYFYWYRQILGQKVEFLVSFYNNEISEKSEIFDDQFSVERPDGSNFTLKIRSTKLEDSAMYFCASTSAGSYNEQFFGPGTRLTVL.

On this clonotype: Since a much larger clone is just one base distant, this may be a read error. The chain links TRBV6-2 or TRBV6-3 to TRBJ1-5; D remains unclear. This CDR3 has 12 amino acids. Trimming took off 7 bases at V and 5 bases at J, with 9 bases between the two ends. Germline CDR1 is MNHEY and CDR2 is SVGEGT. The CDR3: CASNRPHQPQHF. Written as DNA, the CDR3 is TGTGCCAGCAACCGCCCTCATCAGCCCCAGCATTTT.

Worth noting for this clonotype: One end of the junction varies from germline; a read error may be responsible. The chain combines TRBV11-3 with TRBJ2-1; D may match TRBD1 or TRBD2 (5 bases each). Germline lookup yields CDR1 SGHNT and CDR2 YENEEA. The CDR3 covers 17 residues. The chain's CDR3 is CASGFPKGTSAYDEQFF. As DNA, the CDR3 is TGTGCCAGCGGCTTCCCTAAGGGGACCTCCGCCTACGATGAGCAGTTCTTC.

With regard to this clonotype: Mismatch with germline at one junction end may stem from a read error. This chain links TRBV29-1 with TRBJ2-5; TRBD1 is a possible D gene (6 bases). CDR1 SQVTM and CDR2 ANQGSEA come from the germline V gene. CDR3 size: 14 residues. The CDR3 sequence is CSVPQSGAEETQDF. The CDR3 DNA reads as TGCAGCGTCCCCCAATCAGGGGCAGAGGAGACCCAGGACTTC. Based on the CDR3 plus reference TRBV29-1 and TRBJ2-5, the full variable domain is SAVISQKPSRDICQRGTSLTIQCQVDSQVTMMFWYRQQPGQSLTLIATANQGSEATYESGFVIDKFPISRPNLTFSTLTVSNMSPEDSSIYLCSVPQSGAEETQDFGPGTRLLVL.

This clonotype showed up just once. In DNA form, the CDR3 reads TGTGCCAGCAGACTCGCCCTGGCCCGCTCTGGAAACACCATATATTTT. It yields the protein CASRLALARSGNTIYF. The chain has TRBV28 and TRBJ1-3; D gene unclear. Trimming stripped 6 bases from V and 0 bases from J, with 15 bases between. Looked up from germline, CDR1 is MDHEN and CDR2 is SYDVKM. CDR3 length equals 16 residues.

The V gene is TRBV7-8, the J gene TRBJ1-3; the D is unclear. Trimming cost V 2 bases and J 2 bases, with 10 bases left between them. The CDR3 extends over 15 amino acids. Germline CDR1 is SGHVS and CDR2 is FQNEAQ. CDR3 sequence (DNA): TGTGCCAGCAGCTTAAGGACGAGACCTGGAAACACCATATATTTT. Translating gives CASSLRTRPGNTIYF.

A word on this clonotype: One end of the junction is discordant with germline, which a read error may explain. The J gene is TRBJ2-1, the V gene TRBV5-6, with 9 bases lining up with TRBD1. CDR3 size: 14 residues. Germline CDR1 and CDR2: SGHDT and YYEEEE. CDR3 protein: CANSFLGQGDEQFF. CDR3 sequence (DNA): TGTGCCAACAGCTTTTTGGGACAGGGCGATGAGCAGTTCTTC.

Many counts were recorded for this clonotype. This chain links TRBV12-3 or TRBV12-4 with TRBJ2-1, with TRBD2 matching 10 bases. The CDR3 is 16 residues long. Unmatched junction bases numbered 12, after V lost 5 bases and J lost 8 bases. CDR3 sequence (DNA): TGTGCCAGCAGTGCCTTTGGGTCTAGCGGGAGTCATGAGCAGTTCTTC. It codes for CASSAFGSSGSHEQFF.

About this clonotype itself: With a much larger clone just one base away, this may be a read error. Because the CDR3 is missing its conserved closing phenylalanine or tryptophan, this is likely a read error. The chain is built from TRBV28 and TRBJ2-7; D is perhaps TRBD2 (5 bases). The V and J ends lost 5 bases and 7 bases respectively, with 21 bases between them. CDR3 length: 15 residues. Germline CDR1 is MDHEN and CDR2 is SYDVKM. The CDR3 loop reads CASSVGGSRGREQYL. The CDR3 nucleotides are TGTGCCAGCAGTGTGGGTGGCAGCCGGGGTCGGGAGCAGTACTTA.

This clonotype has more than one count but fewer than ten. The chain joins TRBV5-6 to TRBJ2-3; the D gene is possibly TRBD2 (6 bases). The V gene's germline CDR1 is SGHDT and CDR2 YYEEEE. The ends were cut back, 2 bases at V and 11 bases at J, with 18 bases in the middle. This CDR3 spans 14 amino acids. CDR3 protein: CASSFASRGLKQYF. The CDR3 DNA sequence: TGTGCCAGCAGCTTTGCGTCTCGGGGACTTAAGCAGTATTTT.

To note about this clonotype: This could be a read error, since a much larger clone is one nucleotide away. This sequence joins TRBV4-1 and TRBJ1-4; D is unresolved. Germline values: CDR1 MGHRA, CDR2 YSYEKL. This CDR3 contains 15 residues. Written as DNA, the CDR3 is TGCGCCAGCAGCCAAGCGAAGGCAACTAATGAAAAACTGCTTTTT. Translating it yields CASSQAKATNEKLLF.

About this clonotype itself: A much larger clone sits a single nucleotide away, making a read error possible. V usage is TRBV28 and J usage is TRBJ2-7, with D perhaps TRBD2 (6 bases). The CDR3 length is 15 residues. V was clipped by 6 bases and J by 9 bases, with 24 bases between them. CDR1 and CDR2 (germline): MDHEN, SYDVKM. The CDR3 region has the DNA TGTGCCAGCAGCCAAACCCACGGGGGAGGCAACGGGCAGTACTTC. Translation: CASSQTHGGGNGQYF.

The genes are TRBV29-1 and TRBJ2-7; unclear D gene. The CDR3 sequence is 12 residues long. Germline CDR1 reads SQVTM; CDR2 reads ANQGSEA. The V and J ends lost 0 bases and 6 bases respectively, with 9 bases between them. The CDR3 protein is CSVEEVPGEQYF. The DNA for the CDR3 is TGCAGCGTTGAAGAGGTCCCGGGCGAGCAGTACTTC.

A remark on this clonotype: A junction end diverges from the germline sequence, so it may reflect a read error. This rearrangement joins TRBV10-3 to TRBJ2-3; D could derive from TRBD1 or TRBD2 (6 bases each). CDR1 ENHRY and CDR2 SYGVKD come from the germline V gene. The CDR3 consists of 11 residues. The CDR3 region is CAIGRTDMQYF. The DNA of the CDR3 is TGTGCCATCGGGAGGACAGATATGCAGTATTTT.

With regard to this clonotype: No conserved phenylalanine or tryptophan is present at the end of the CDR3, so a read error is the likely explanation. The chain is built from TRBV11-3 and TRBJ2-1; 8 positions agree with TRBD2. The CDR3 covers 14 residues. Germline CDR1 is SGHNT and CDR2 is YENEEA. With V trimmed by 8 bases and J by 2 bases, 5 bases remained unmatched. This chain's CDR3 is CASHTSGTYNEQFL. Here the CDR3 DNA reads TGTGCCAGCCATACTAGCGGCACCTACAATGAGCAGTTCCTC.

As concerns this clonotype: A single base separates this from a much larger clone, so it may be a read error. CDR3 protein: CASSQEVGGGETQYF. For the CDR3, the DNA is TGCGCCAGCAGCCAAGAAGTAGGGGGCGGGGAGACCCAGTACTTC. The chain joins TRBV4-1 to TRBJ2-5; 7 nucleotides match TRBD1. Per the germline V gene, CDR1 is MGHRA and CDR2 is YSYEKL. With 0 bases clipped from V and 5 bases from J, the junction kept 6 bases outside the gene matches. This CDR3 region has 15 residues.